Shown below are 17 T cell receptor beta chains from a single sample sequenced in a study of patients and donors after allogeneic stem cell transplantation. MiXCR, applied by TCRdb to the RT-PCR reads, yields one record per CDR3 protein. The profile shows about a million distinct CDR3 sequences, approximately 18% of them singletons. The sequencing input was blood, either unsorted or a sorted T cell fraction (not recorded which). The receptors were sampled from a human donor who was either an allogeneic HSCT recipient or a stem cell or donor lymphocyte infusion donor (not recorded which). It is not recorded whose cells these are; they may come from a transplant donor.

This clonotype was counted a few times. The chain links TRBV5-6 to TRBJ2-3; D unclear. Germline V lookup: CDR1 SGHDT, CDR2 YYEEEE. V was shortened by 2 bases and J by 6 bases, with 16 bases between the two germline ends. This CDR3 contains 15 residues. The CDR3 spells CASSFKQKMADTQYF. In DNA form, the CDR3 reads TGTGCCAGCAGCTTTAAGCAGAAAATGGCGGATACGCAGTATTTT.

In DNA form, the CDR3 reads TGTGCCAGTAGTATGGAGTCCAATCAGCCCCAGCATTTT. Its protein product is CASSMESNQPQHF. The chain combines TRBV19 with TRBJ1-5; no clear D gene. Germline V CDR1 and CDR2: LNHDA, SQIVND (reference sequence). The CDR3 consists of 13 residues. The V and J ends lost 3 bases and 3 bases respectively, with 6 bases between them. The full variable domain, completed using reference TRBV19 and TRBJ1-5, is DGGITQSPKYLFRKEGQNVTLSCEQNLNHDAMYWYRQDPGQGLRLIYYSQIVNDFQKGDIAEGYSVSREKKESFPLTVTSAQKNPTAFYLCASSMESNQPQHFGDGTRLSIL.

This clonotype turned up a few times. The chain's CDR3 is CASSRGQGSPSYEQYF. CDR3 bases: TGTGCCAGCAGTCGGGGACAGGGCTCGCCCTCCTACGAGCAGTACTTC. V and J are TRBV6-1 and TRBJ2-7; 9 bases line up with TRBD1. The CDR3 runs to 16 residues. The germline CDR1 and CDR2 sequences are MNHNS and SASEGT. The V and J ends lost 5 bases and 0 bases, in that order; junction bases with no gene match: 8.

This clonotype has a count of ten or more. The J gene is TRBJ2-5, the V gene TRBV12-3 or TRBV12-4; D is perhaps TRBD2 (6 bases). Trimming cost V 6 bases and J 5 bases, with 19 bases left between them. The CDR3 has 15 amino acids. The CDR3 DNA follows: TGTGCCAGCAGAAGTAGCGGAGTCCGGTGGGAGACCCAGTACTTC. Translation: CASRSSGVRWETQYF.

This clonotype came up a few times. This chain uses TRBV7-9 with TRBJ2-1, with 9 bases matching TRBD2. Germline CDR1 is SEHNR and CDR2 is FQNEAQ (reference sequence). V lost 5 bases to trimming and J lost 10 bases; unmatched junction nucleotides: 18. This CDR3 has 17 amino acids. CDR3 amino acids: CASSDRTSAYPLGEQFF. In nucleotides, the CDR3 is TGTGCCAGCAGCGACCGGACTAGCGCATATCCATTAGGGGAGCAGTTCTTC.

The rearrangement uses TRBV18 and TRBJ1-1; D is unclear. The V end lost 3 bases, the J end lost 3 bases, and 11 bases lay between the germline ends. This CDR3 has 14 residues. CDR1 is KGHSH and CDR2 is LQKENI in the germline V gene. CDR3 in DNA: TGTGCCAGCTCACCGAAACCTTCCGACACTGAAGCTTTCTTT. It is translated as CASSPKPSDTEAFF.

This chain links TRBV24-1 with TRBJ2-7, with TRBD1 identical over 7 bases. Germline CDR1 is KGHDR and CDR2 is SFDVKD. The CDR3 has 16 amino acids. V dropped 2 bases and J dropped 0; count of bases not matched to a gene: 6. The CDR3 protein is CATSDSGTDSSYEQYF. CDR3 nucleotides: TGTGCCACCAGTGATTCCGGGACAGATAGCTCCTACGAGCAGTACTTC.

The V gene is TRBV4-3, the J gene TRBJ1-6; 11 nucleotides align to TRBD1. The germline V gene encodes CDR1 LGHNA and CDR2 YSLEER. The V segment lost 2 bases and the J segment 13 bases; nucleotides outside the gene matches: 1. The CDR3 has 13 amino acids. The CDR3 sequence is CASSQWTGGPLHF. The CDR3 DNA reads as TGCGCCAGCAGCCAATGGACAGGGGGCCCCCTCCACTTT.

This sequence joins TRBV7-9 and TRBJ2-1, with 7 bases fitting TRBD2. V was clipped by 3 bases and J by 6 bases; unmatched bases: 11. Germline V gives CDR1 SEHNR, CDR2 FQNEAQ (reference sequence). The CDR3 totals 16 residues. Written as DNA, the CDR3 is TGTGCCAGCAGCTTTCCAGCGGGGCGGTCCCGCAATGAGCAGTTCTTC. Translated: CASSFPAGRSRNEQFF. The full variable domain, its missing parts supplied by reference TRBV7-9 and TRBJ2-1, is DTGVSQNPRHKITKRGQNVTFRCDPISEHNRLYWYRQTLGQGPEFLTYFQNEAQLEKSRLLSDRFSAERPKGSFSTLEIQRTEQGDSAMYLCASSFPAGRSRNEQFFGPGTRLTVL.

The table lists this clonotype with a few counts. This chain links TRBV11-2 with TRBJ1-1; possible D gene TRBD1, 6 bases. Germline V lookup: CDR1 SGHAT, CDR2 FQNNGV. The CDR3 consists of 16 residues. Trimming stripped 5 bases from V and 7 bases from J, with 23 bases between. CDR3 amino acids: CASSPRVGGRRVEAFF. The CDR3 DNA reads TGTGCCAGCAGCCCAAGAGTCGGGGGGCGTCGAGTTGAAGCTTTCTTT.

This chain joins TRBV7-2 and TRBJ1-6; TRBD1 is a possible D gene (6 bases). The CDR3 has 15 amino acids. Trimming cost V 0 bases and J 9 bases, with 12 bases left between them. Germline lookup yields CDR1 SGHTA and CDR2 FQGNSA. The CDR3 DNA is TGTGCCAGCAGCTTAGCGGCGGGGACAATTTCACCCCTCCACTTT. The encoded protein is CASSLAAGTISPLHF.

This clonotype has just a few counts. The J gene is TRBJ2-3, the V gene TRBV5-1; 11 bases are a match to TRBD2. This CDR3 comprises 20 residues. CDR1 and CDR2 (germline): SGHRS, YFSETQ. With 6 bases clipped from V and 0 bases from J, the junction kept 18 bases outside the gene matches. The CDR3 DNA is TGCGCCAGCATCAGTGGACCGGGACTAGCGGCAACACATAGCACAGATACGCAGTATTTT. Protein sequence: CASISGPGLAATHSTDTQYF.

This clonotype was counted between two and nine times. This chain connects TRBV6-1 to TRBJ1-4; tentatively, D is TRBD1 (5 bases). The CDR3 loop spans 15 amino acids. Germline CDR1 reads MNHNS; CDR2 reads SASEGT. The V end was cut by 4 bases, the J end by 4 bases, with 13 bases between. The CDR3 spells CASSAIGGDNEKLFF. In nucleotides, the CDR3 is TGTGCCAGCAGTGCCATTGGGGGGGATAATGAAAAACTGTTTTTT.

This clonotype has more than one count but fewer than ten. The chain employs TRBV20-1 and TRBJ1-2, with TRBD1 matching over 7 bases. This CDR3 has 15 residues. The V gene's germline CDR1 is DFQATT and CDR2 SNEGSKA (reference sequence). Trimming at V came to 5 bases and at J to 4 bases, leaving 13 bases not matched to a gene. The CDR3 DNA is TGCAGTGCTGGGACCTTCTTCCAGGGGGTCTATGGCTACACCTTC. Protein: CSAGTFFQGVYGYTF.

The chain is built from TRBV5-5 and TRBJ1-4; no firm D call. CDR3 length: 15 residues. The germline gives CDR1 SGHKS, CDR2 YYEKEE (reference sequence). Trimming left V 0 bases short and J 5 bases short, with 11 bases between. In DNA form, the CDR3 reads TGTGCCAGCAGCTTGGGACCGGCGGGAAATGAAAAACTGTTTTTT. This gives the protein CASSLGPAGNEKLFF.

J is TRBJ2-5 and V is TRBV7-2, with D maybe TRBD2 (6 bases). Germline V gives CDR1 SGHTA, CDR2 FQGNSA. Trimming pared 10 bases from V and 4 bases from J, leaving 7 bases between. The CDR3 consists of 10 residues. In DNA form, the CDR3 reads TGTGCCACGGGAGTAGAGACCCAGTACTTC. Translation: CATGVETQYF.

In its sample, this clonotype was seen a few times. The chain combines TRBV3-1 with TRBJ1-5; D remains ambiguous. V lost 0 bases, J lost 3 bases, and 6 bases lay in between. Germline CDR1 is LGHDT and CDR2 is YNNKEL (reference sequence). CDR3 length equals 14 residues. This CDR3 reads CASSQDAANQPQHF. The DNA of the CDR3 is TGTGCCAGCAGCCAAGATGCGGCCAATCAGCCCCAGCATTTT.